Presented here are 31 T cell receptor beta chains from one specimen sequenced in a study of shared clonotypes between healthy human individuals. Sequencing was performed with immunoSEQ multiplex PCR; in TCRdb, only in-frame clones are kept and a portion is missing. Of 1 million to 1.3 million clones in the sample, roughly 74% were seen once. Sequenced input: memory CD4+ T cells from PBMCs. This sample's subset: CD45RA-negative fraction. The receptors come from a man in his late teens or twenties in good health. Some clones in this sample may be carry-over from other donors' samples.

The chain couples TRBV29-1 to TRBJ1-2; D is unclear. Trimming pared 3 bases from V and 8 bases from J, leaving 10 bases between. Germline loops: CDR1 SQVTM, CDR2 ANQGSEA. This CDR3 region has 11 residues. The CDR3 here is CSVDGSRGYTF. CDR3 DNA sequence: TGCAGCGTTGACGGGTCCCGGGGCTACACCTTC. The variable domain in full, completed from reference TRBV29-1 and TRBJ1-2, reads SAVISQKPSRDICQRGTSLTIQCQVDSQVTMMFWYRQQPGQSLTLIATANQGSEATYESGFVIDKFPISRPNLTFSTLTVSNMSPEDSSIYLCSVDGSRGYTFGSGTRLTVV.

V is TRBV4-3 and J is TRBJ1-2; D perhaps matches TRBD1 (5 bases). Germline assignment: CDR1 LGHNA and CDR2 YSLEER. The ends were cut back, 3 bases at V and 5 bases at J, with 22 bases in the middle. This CDR3 spans 17 amino acids. CDR3 sequence reads: CASSHIPTGVMGYGYTF. The CDR3 DNA reads as TGCGCCAGCAGCCACATCCCGACGGGGGTCATGGGGTATGGCTACACCTTC.

This chain joins TRBV9 and TRBJ1-3; D not certain. This CDR3 contains 14 residues. Looked up from germline, CDR1 is SGDLS and CDR2 is YYNGEE. V was pared by 3 bases and J by 2 bases, with 9 bases between. CDR3 loop: CASSEYQTGNTIYF. The DNA for the CDR3 is TGTGCCAGCAGCGAGTACCAAACTGGAAACACCATATATTTT.

Points on this clone: A far more abundant clone sits one base away, making this likely a read error. This chain joins TRBV30 and TRBJ2-7; D remains ambiguous. CDR1 is GTSNPN, CDR2 SVGIG, per germline (reference sequence). CDR3 length: 13 residues. V lost 0 bases, J lost 6 bases, and 12 bases lay in between. CDR3 sequence reads: CAWSVSFEGEQYF. The CDR3 DNA is TGTGCCTGGAGTGTGTCCTTCGAAGGCGAGCAGTACTTC.

The chain has TRBV25-1 and TRBJ2-1, with D unclear. There are 14 residues in the CDR3. V dropped 4 bases and J dropped 1 base, with 8 bases sitting between them. Germline V lookup: CDR1 MGHDK, CDR2 SYGVNS. The CDR3 nucleotides are TGTGCCAGCAGTGTCGCTAGGTCCTACAATGAGCAGTTCTTC. It is translated as CASSVARSYNEQFF.

This clone was counted many times. This chain connects TRBV5-1 to TRBJ2-3; the D gene could be TRBD1 or TRBD2 (8 bases each). The ends were cut back, 4 bases at V and 4 bases at J, with 22 bases in the middle. The CDR3 is 17 amino acids. Per germline, CDR1 SGHRS and CDR2 YFSETQ. The CDR3 here is CASSPGGRDRGSDTQYF. The CDR3 bases are TGCGCCAGCAGCCCGGGGGGGCGAGACAGGGGTTCAGATACGCAGTATTTT.

This clone has only one observation. The chain links TRBV5-6 to TRBJ2-5, with TRBD2 as a possible D gene (7 bases). Germline assignment: CDR1 SGHDT and CDR2 YYEEEE. The CDR3 loop spans 15 amino acids. Trimming removed 1 base from V and 5 bases from J, with 15 bases in between. The CDR3 region is CASSLYRGARETQYF. DNA of the CDR3: TGTGCCAGCAGCTTGTACCGGGGGGCGCGGGAGACCCAGTACTTC.

This clone was counted at least ten times. The CDR3 sequence is CASSLGQGSEKLFF. The CDR3 nucleotides are TGTGCCAGCAGCTTGGGACAGGGTAGTGAAAAACTGTTTTTT. The V call is TRBV11-2, the J call TRBJ1-4; 9 bases align to TRBD1. The CDR3 is 14 amino acids. V was pared by 3 bases and J by 7 bases, with 3 bases of the junction left unmatched. Germline CDR1 reads SGHAT; CDR2 reads FQNNGV. The full variable domain, with the rest looked up from reference TRBV11-2 and TRBJ1-4, is EAGVAQSPRYKIIEKRQSVAFWCNPISGHATLYWYQQILGQGPKLLIQFQNNGVVDDSQLPKDRFSAERLKGVDSTLKIQPAKLEDSAVYLCASSLGQGSEKLFFGSGTQLSVL.

The chain couples TRBV7-3 to TRBJ1-4; tentative D call: TRBD1 (6 bases). V lost 5 bases and J 3 bases, leaving 13 bases between the germline ends. Germline V gives CDR1 SGHTA, CDR2 FQGTGA. This CDR3 has 15 amino acids. Here the CDR3 DNA reads TGTGCCAGCAGCCCAAGTGGGGGGCCTAATGAAAAACTGTTTTTT. Translation gives CASSPSGGPNEKLFF.

The chain couples TRBV5-6 to TRBJ1-2; TRBD1 agrees at 9 bases. V was clipped by 3 bases and J by 5 bases; unmatched bases: 14. The CDR3 consists of 17 residues. The germline CDR1 and CDR2 sequences are SGHDT and YYEEEE. This CDR3 is CASSSLGLGTGTYGYTF. For the CDR3, the DNA is TGTGCCAGCAGCTCACTCGGTCTTGGGACAGGGACTTATGGCTACACCTTC.

This rearrangement joins TRBV7-8 to TRBJ2-5; 13 bases map to TRBD2. CDR3 length: 17 amino acids. In germline, CDR1 is SGHVS, CDR2 FQNEAQ. With V trimmed by 4 bases and J by 5 bases, 10 bases remained unmatched. CDR3 coding DNA: TGTGCCAGCAGCTCGCGGACTAGCGGGAGTATTTTGGAGACCCAGTACTTC. Amino acids: CASSSRTSGSILETQYF.

V gene TRBV4-3 combines with J gene TRBJ2-3, with D tentatively TRBD2 (6 bases). Germline V gene sequence: CDR1 LGHNA, CDR2 YSLEER. The length of the CDR3 is 16 residues. Trimming cost V 0 bases and J 6 bases, with 16 bases left between them. The chain's CDR3 is CASSQDLPGAKDTQYF. CDR3 DNA sequence: TGCGCCAGCAGCCAAGATCTCCCGGGAGCAAAGGATACGCAGTATTTT.

The chain employs TRBV19 and TRBJ1-1; 10 positions agree with TRBD1. This CDR3 has 14 residues. Germline CDR1 reads LNHDA; CDR2 reads SQIVND (reference sequence). V shed 6 bases, J shed 6 bases, and the junction held 7 bases outside the gene matches. Here the CDR3 reads CASRSTGGHPEAFF. The CDR3 nucleotides read TGTGCCAGTAGATCGACAGGGGGCCACCCTGAAGCTTTCTTT. Looking up the rest from reference TRBV19 and TRBJ1-1 gives the full variable domain: DGGITQSPKYLFRKEGQNVTLSCEQNLNHDAMYWYRQDPGQGLRLIYYSQIVNDFQKGDIAEGYSVSREKKESFPLTVTSAQKNPTAFYLCASRSTGGHPEAFFGQGTRLTVV.

V gene TRBV11-2 combines with J gene TRBJ2-3, with 11 positions matching TRBD2. The CDR3 totals 16 residues. Germline CDR1 reads SGHAT; CDR2 reads FQNNGV. After removal of 5 bases from V and 0 bases from J, the junction contained 4 bases not matched to a gene. The chain's CDR3 is CASSPTSGRSTDTQYF. The CDR3 DNA reads TGTGCCAGCAGCCCAACTAGCGGGAGAAGCACAGATACGCAGTATTTT.

Points on this clone: A read error may be the cause here, since a much bigger clone is one base away. J is TRBJ1-1 and V is TRBV6-1, with 8 bases aligning to TRBD1. The junction had 8 bases not matched to a gene; V was cut back by 7 bases and J by 4 bases. CDR1 and CDR2 (germline): MNHNS, SASEGT. The CDR3 has 14 residues. CDR3 nucleotide sequence: TGTGCCAGCACCGCAGGGGGCACGGGCACTGAAGCTTTCTTT. Translating it yields CASTAGGTGTEAFF.

This sequence joins TRBV6-6 and TRBJ2-5, with D unclear. This CDR3 contains 15 residues. Germline CDR1 reads MNHNY; CDR2 reads SVGAGI (reference sequence). V was pared by 2 bases and J by 2 bases, with 12 bases between. The DNA for the CDR3 is TGTGCCAGCAGTTACCTGGGCCTGATGCAAGAGACCCAGTACTTC. It yields the protein CASSYLGLMQETQYF.

The chain uses TRBV5-4 and TRBJ1-3; possible D gene TRBD1, 6 bases. The V gene lost 4 bases and the J gene lost 1 base, with 18 bases spanning the gap. The V gene's germline CDR1 is SGHNT and CDR2 YYREEE (reference sequence). This CDR3 has 17 amino acids. CDR3 protein: CASSPGGRPGSGNTIYF. The CDR3 bases are TGTGCCAGCAGCCCGGGGGGGCGGCCAGGATCTGGAAACACCATATATTTT.

V usage is TRBV28 and J usage is TRBJ2-7; a possible D gene is TRBD2 (5 bases). The CDR3 has 14 residues. The V end lost 5 bases, the J end lost 2 bases, and 13 bases lay between the germline ends. CDR1 is MDHEN and CDR2 is SYDVKM in the germline V gene. CDR3 in amino acids: CASSPHRGTYEQYF. The DNA for the CDR3 is TGTGCCAGCAGTCCACATCGGGGAACCTACGAGCAGTACTTC. The full variable domain, rest sourced from reference TRBV28 and TRBJ2-7, is DVKVTQSSRYLVKRTGEKVFLECVQDMDHENMFWYRQDPGLGLRLIYFSYDVKMKEKGDIPEGYSVSREKKERFSLILESASTNQTSMYLCASSPHRGTYEQYFGPGTRLTVT.

Here the CDR3 DNA reads TGCGCCAGCATCCAGGACAGGGGAAATTCACCCCTCCACTTT. This gives the protein CASIQDRGNSPLHF. V is TRBV10-1 and J is TRBJ1-6; 9 bases line up with TRBD1. CDR1 and CDR2 from the germline V gene are WNHNN and SYGVQD (reference sequence). V was pared by 7 bases and J by 7 bases, with 5 bases of the junction left unmatched. The CDR3 extends over 14 amino acids.

This chain connects TRBV5-1 to TRBJ1-1; no clear D gene. The V gene lost 2 bases and the J gene lost 3 bases, with 8 bases spanning the gap. Germline V gene lookup returns CDR1 SGHRS and CDR2 YFSETQ. This CDR3 has 13 residues. The CDR3 nucleotides read TGCGCCAGCAGCTTTCGGGTCGACACTGAAGCTTTCTTT. Translation: CASSFRVDTEAFF.

CDR3 nucleotide sequence: TGTGCCAGCAGCCAACAGGGTGCCCTCGAGCAGTACTTC. Its translation is CASSQQGALEQYF. The rearrangement links TRBV7-3 to TRBJ2-7; weak D call: TRBD1 (6 bases). V lost 5 bases to trimming and J lost 6 bases, with 14 bases between them. CDR3 length: 13 amino acids. Germline loops: CDR1 SGHTA, CDR2 FQGTGA.

The chain carries TRBV19 and TRBJ1-2; 7 bases agree with TRBD1. The germline gives CDR1 LNHDA, CDR2 SQIVND (reference sequence). CDR3 size: 14 residues. J lost 4 bases, V lost 4 bases, and 6 bases had no gene match. The CDR3 protein is CASSTPGQTYGYTF. The CDR3 DNA is TGTGCCAGTAGTACCCCGGGACAGACCTATGGCTACACCTTC. Variable domain in full (rest from reference TRBV19 and TRBJ1-2): DGGITQSPKYLFRKEGQNVTLSCEQNLNHDAMYWYRQDPGQGLRLIYYSQIVNDFQKGDIAEGYSVSREKKESFPLTVTSAQKNPTAFYLCASSTPGQTYGYTFGSGTRLTVV.

In this sample, this clone turned up a few times. The V and J genes are TRBV5-1 and TRBJ2-2; D perhaps matches TRBD1 (7 bases). The CDR3 is 15 amino acids. V was shortened by 9 bases and J by 4 bases, with 19 bases between the two germline ends. CDR1 is SGHRS and CDR2 is YFSETQ in the germline V gene. CDR3 sequence reads: CATSLQGGTTGELFF. CDR3 DNA sequence: TGCGCCACCTCCCTCCAGGGGGGCACCACCGGGGAGCTGTTTTTT.

The chain links TRBV28 to TRBJ1-1; perhaps TRBD1 as D (5 bases). Trimming pared 6 bases from V and 11 bases from J, leaving 22 bases between. The CDR3 totals 14 residues. Germline-derived CDR1 and CDR2 are MDHEN and SYDVKM. CDR3 region: CASSPGLPGVSAFF. In nucleotides, the CDR3 is TGTGCCAGCAGCCCGGGACTCCCAGGAGTATCGGCTTTCTTT.

The chain recombines TRBV5-8 with TRBJ1-1; TRBD1 matches at 9 bases. The CDR3 has 13 amino acids. CDR1 and CDR2 from the germline V gene are SGHTS and YDEGEE. V lost 5 bases, J lost 5 bases, and 4 bases stayed unmatched. The CDR3 here is CASRTTGGTEAFF. CDR3 sequence (DNA): TGTGCCAGCAGAACGACAGGGGGGACTGAAGCTTTCTTT. Combining the CDR3 with reference TRBV5-8 and TRBJ1-1 gives the whole variable domain EAGVTQSPTHLIKTRGQQATLRCSPISGHTSVYWYQQALGLGLQFLLWYDEGEERNRGNFPPRFSGRQFPNYSSELNVNALELEDSALYLCASRTTGGTEAFFGQGTRLTVV.

In nucleotides, the CDR3 is TGCGCCAGCAGTGGGGGGAGGACAGGGAGGACAGATACGCAGTATTTT. It is translated as CASSGGRTGRTDTQYF. The chain couples TRBV10-1 to TRBJ2-3; TRBD1 agrees at 8 bases. After removal of 4 bases from V and 3 bases from J, the junction contained 9 bases not matched to a gene. Germline CDR1 WNHNN, CDR2 SYGVQD (reference sequence). This CDR3 is 16 amino acids long.

Turning to this clone: Given a far larger clone just one base away, this is likely a sequencing read error. Other DNA sequences of this sample code for an identical CDR3. The chain recombines TRBV2 with TRBJ2-1; D is uncertain. This CDR3 comprises 11 residues. V lost 6 bases and J 4 bases, leaving 4 bases between the germline ends. Per the germline V gene, CDR1 is SNHLY and CDR2 is FYNNEI. The CDR3 reads CASSEYNEQFF. The CDR3 DNA follows: TGTGCCAGCAGCGAGTACAATGAGCAGTTCTTC.

V usage is TRBV27 and J usage is TRBJ2-7, with a possible D match to TRBD2 (6 bases). The V gene's germline CDR1 is MNHEY and CDR2 SMNVEV (reference sequence). CDR3 size: 16 residues. V lost 2 bases and J lost 0, with 14 bases in between. The CDR3 loop is CASSLNGGLASYEQYF. CDR3 nucleotide sequence: TGTGCCAGCAGTTTAAATGGGGGGTTAGCCTCCTACGAGCAGTACTTC.

This chain uses TRBV18 with TRBJ1-2; no firm D call. V shed 3 bases and J shed 0 bases, with 8 bases lying between them. The CDR3 is made up of 14 amino acids. CDR1 and CDR2 (germline): KGHSH, LQKENI. The CDR3 DNA sequence: TGTGCCAGCTCACCTGGGAATGCTAACTATGGCTACACCTTC. Its protein is CASSPGNANYGYTF.

This clone was found a few times. V is TRBV7-3 and J is TRBJ1-5; D is undetermined. Looked up from germline, CDR1 is SGHTA and CDR2 is FQGTGA. V shed 5 bases and J shed 0 bases, with 11 bases lying between them. The CDR3 consists of 15 residues. The CDR3 coding sequence is TGTGCCAGCAGCCCGACCCTACATAGCAATCAGCCCCAGCATTTT. Residues: CASSPTLHSNQPQHF.

This clone showed up just once. V and J are TRBV6-1 and TRBJ2-3, with D perhaps TRBD1 (5 bases). Trimming took 2 bases from V and 6 from J, leaving 15 bases between them. Germline CDR1 reads MNHNS; CDR2 reads SASEGT. CDR3 length equals 15 residues. DNA of the CDR3: TGTGCCAGCAGTGAAATGATAGCAGGGCCCGATACGCAGTATTTT. Protein: CASSEMIAGPDTQYF.